The 9 T cell receptor beta chains below all came from one sample that was sequenced in a study of siplizumab effects on memory and regulatory T cells. Profiling relied on immunoSEQ multiplex PCR, and the TCRdb table lists in-frame clones only, not all of them. The sample lists around 65,000 clones, 79% occurring once. Material: memory CD4+ T cells sorted from blood. These receptor sequences come from a human donor in good health.

This clone was counted only a few times. V and J are TRBV6-1 and TRBJ1-6, with D unclear. This CDR3 comprises 14 residues. The germline V gene encodes CDR1 MNHNS and CDR2 SASEGT. Trimming removed 2 bases at V and 6 bases at J, with 8 bases between. In nucleotides, the CDR3 is TGTGCCAGCAGTGAACTGGAATCTAATTCACCCCTCCACTTT. This gives the protein CASSELESNSPLHF.

The V and J genes are TRBV9 and TRBJ2-3; D remains unclear. Germline V gene lookup returns CDR1 SGDLS and CDR2 YYNGEE. The V end was cut by 1 base, the J end by 2 bases, with 11 bases between. This CDR3 has 15 residues. The CDR3 coding sequence is TGTGCCAGCAGCGTAAGTACCTATAACACAGATACGCAGTATTTT. It yields the protein CASSVSTYNTDTQYF. The full variable domain, rest sourced from reference TRBV9 and TRBJ2-3, is DSGVTQTPKHLITATGQRVTLRCSPRSGDLSVYWYQQSLDQGLQFLIQYYNGEERAKGNILERFSAQQFPDLHSELNLSSLELGDSALYFCASSVSTYNTDTQYFGPGTRLTVL.

The chain combines TRBV5-1 with TRBJ2-7; 11 bases map to TRBD1. The ends lost 5 bases at V and 6 bases at J; junction bases unmatched: 4. The CDR3 loop spans 13 amino acids. Germline V gene sequence: CDR1 SGHRS, CDR2 YFSETQ. DNA for the CDR3: TGCGCCAGCAGTGGACAGGGGGCGTCCGAGCAGTACTTC. It codes for CASSGQGASEQYF.

Regarding this clone: A junction boundary mismatches the germline segment, possibly from a read error. The chain is built from TRBV6-1 and TRBJ2-7; D not certain. The CDR3 sequence is 13 residues long. Germline V CDR1 and CDR2: MNHNS, SASEGT. CDR3 DNA: TGTGCCAGCAGTGAAGCGCCTGTTGGATTCGTAGGGTTC. Encoded protein: CASSEAPVGFVGF.

The chain couples TRBV4-3 to TRBJ2-5; 15 bases agree with TRBD2. Germline CDR1 and CDR2: LGHNA and YSLEER. The CDR3 has 16 amino acids. Losses at the gene ends were 4 bases for V and 4 bases for J; bases not matched to a gene: 4. The CDR3 nucleotides read TGCGCCAGCAGCCGGGGACTAGCGGGGGGTATAGAGACCCAGTACTTC. Its translation: CASSRGLAGGIETQYF.

The J gene is TRBJ2-3, the V gene TRBV30; 10 bases align to TRBD2. The CDR3 is 17 residues long. The germline V gene has CDR1 GTSNPN and CDR2 SVGIG (reference sequence). V shed 4 bases and J 0 bases; nucleotides not matched to a gene: 10. CDR3 protein: CAWMLAGAPISTDTQYF. The DNA for the CDR3 is TGTGCCTGGATGCTAGCGGGGGCCCCGATTAGCACAGATACGCAGTATTTT.

Only a few counts were recorded for this clone. This chain joins TRBV12-5 and TRBJ2-3, with D perhaps matching TRBD1 (5 bases). Trimming left V 2 bases short and J 2 bases short, with 11 bases between. The CDR3 consists of 15 residues. From germline, CDR1 is LGHNT and CDR2 FRNRAP. This CDR3 is CASGLSVGATDTQYF. The DNA for the CDR3 is TGTGCTAGTGGTTTGTCCGTAGGGGCCACAGATACGCAGTATTTT. The variable domain in full, with the rest retrieved from reference TRBV12-5 and TRBJ2-3, is DARVTQTPRHKVTEMGQEVTMRCQPILGHNTVFWYRQTMMQGLELLAYFRNRAPLDDSGMPKDRFSAEMPDATLATLKIQPSEPRDSAVYFCASGLSVGATDTQYFGPGTRLTVL.

The chain has TRBV7-2 and TRBJ2-4; D may be TRBD1 (6 bases). CDR3 length equals 15 residues. V was shortened by 1 base and J by 7 bases, with 14 bases between the two germline ends. The germline CDR1 and CDR2 sequences are SGHTA and FQGNSA. The CDR3 sequence: CASSLDRGTTNIQYF. DNA for the CDR3: TGTGCCAGCAGCTTAGATAGGGGGACAACCAACATTCAGTACTTC.

This clone has a handful of counts. V gene TRBV6-5 combines with J gene TRBJ1-2, with TRBD1 matching over 9 bases. Germline CDR1 and CDR2: MNHEY and SVGAGI. The CDR3 spans 16 residues. J gave up 1 base and V 2 bases, and 5 bases lay outside the gene matches. The CDR3 region has the DNA TGTGCCAGCAGTTACCTAGGACAGGGGAATAACTATGGCTACACCTTC. This translates into CASSYLGQGNNYGYTF.